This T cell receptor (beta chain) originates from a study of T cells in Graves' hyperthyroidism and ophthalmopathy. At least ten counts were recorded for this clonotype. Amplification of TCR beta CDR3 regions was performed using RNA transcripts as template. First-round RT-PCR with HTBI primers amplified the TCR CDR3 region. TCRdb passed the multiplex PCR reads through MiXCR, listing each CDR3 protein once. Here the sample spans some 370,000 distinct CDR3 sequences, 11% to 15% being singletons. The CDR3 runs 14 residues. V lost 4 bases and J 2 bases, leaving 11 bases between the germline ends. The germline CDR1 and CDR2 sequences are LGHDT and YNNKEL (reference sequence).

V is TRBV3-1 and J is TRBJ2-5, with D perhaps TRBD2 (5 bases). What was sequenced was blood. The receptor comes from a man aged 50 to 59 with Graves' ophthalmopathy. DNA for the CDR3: TGTGCCAGCAGCCGCATCGGGGTACAAGAGACCCAGTACTTC. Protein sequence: CASSRIGVQETQYF.